The next 8 T cell receptor beta chains were all read from a single sample in a study of blood T cell repertoires in COVID-19. The data were produced by immunoSEQ multiplex PCR, yet TCRdb's version contains in-frame clones alone and is incomplete. The table records fewer than 250,000 clones, roughly nine tenths of them present only once. The specimen was peripheral blood. The receptors derive from a man aged 35 to 55 with acute or convalescent COVID-19.

The J gene is TRBJ1-5, the V gene TRBV29-1; D unclear. V lost 3 bases to trimming and J lost 3 bases, with 6 bases between them. The CDR3 has 12 amino acids. The germline V gene has CDR1 SQVTM and CDR2 ANQGSEA. The CDR3 region is CSVESDNQPQHF. The CDR3 DNA reads as TGCAGCGTTGAGAGCGACAATCAGCCCCAGCATTTT.

This clone was observed a few times. V gene TRBV19 combines with J gene TRBJ2-2; TRBD1 agrees at 9 bases. V lost 9 bases to trimming and J lost 6 bases; unmatched junction nucleotides: 5. The CDR3 is 13 residues long. Looked up from germline, CDR1 is LNHDA and CDR2 is SQIVND (reference sequence). CDR3 in amino acids: CASHRDRAGELFF. CDR3 nucleotide sequence: TGTGCCAGCCACCGGGACAGGGCCGGGGAGCTGTTTTTT.

This sequence joins TRBV12-3 or TRBV12-4 and TRBJ2-5, with D unresolved. V was shortened by 3 bases and J by 1 base, with 6 bases between the two germline ends. CDR3 length: 13 amino acids. The CDR3 loop reads CASSFLVQETQYF. The CDR3 nucleotides read TGTGCCAGCAGTTTCCTAGTCCAAGAGACCCAGTACTTC.

The chain joins TRBV14 to TRBJ1-2; weak D call: TRBD1 (6 bases). The CDR3 runs 17 residues. In germline, CDR1 is SGHDN, CDR2 FVKESK. V was trimmed by 0 bases and J by 8 bases, leaving 22 bases between them. The CDR3 sequence: CASSQDSPLTGFRGYTF. DNA for the CDR3: TGTGCCAGCAGCCAAGACTCCCCACTTACAGGGTTTAGAGGCTACACCTTC.

This clone was detected only a few times. This chain uses TRBV6-2 or TRBV6-3 with TRBJ1-4; 7 nucleotides align to TRBD1. Germline lookup yields CDR1 MNHEY and CDR2 SVGEGT. There are 14 residues in the CDR3. V was pared by 0 bases and J by 8 bases, with 3 bases of the junction left unmatched. CDR3 bases: TGTGCCAGCAGTTACTCCGGGACAGAGGAAAAACTGTTTTTT. Its protein product is CASSYSGTEEKLFF.

The chain links TRBV27 to TRBJ1-1; perhaps TRBD1 as D (6 bases). The germline V gene has CDR1 MNHEY and CDR2 SMNVEV (reference sequence). V gave up 5 bases and J gave up 0 bases, with 16 bases separating them. This CDR3 has 16 amino acids. In nucleotides, the CDR3 is TGTGCCAGCAGTGCATCACAGGGTCGGATGAACACTGAAGCTTTCTTT. It translates to CASSASQGRMNTEAFF.

The chain has TRBV5-1 and TRBJ1-3; D perhaps matches TRBD1 (5 bases). Germline V gene sequence: CDR1 SGHRS, CDR2 YFSETQ. The CDR3 covers 14 residues. V lost 3 bases and J 3 bases, leaving 10 bases between the germline ends. Here the CDR3 DNA reads TGCGCCAGCAGCTCCAGGGAGGATGGAAACACCATATATTTT. Translating gives CASSSREDGNTIYF.

The CDR3: CASSPREMNTEAFF. Written as DNA, the CDR3 is TGTGCCAGCTCACCCCGGGAAATGAACACTGAAGCTTTCTTT. This sequence joins TRBV18 and TRBJ1-1, with D uncertain. The CDR3 consists of 14 residues. Trimming shortened V by 3 bases and J by 0 bases, and 8 bases separated the two germline ends. Germline V gene data show CDR1 as KGHSH and CDR2 as LQKENI.